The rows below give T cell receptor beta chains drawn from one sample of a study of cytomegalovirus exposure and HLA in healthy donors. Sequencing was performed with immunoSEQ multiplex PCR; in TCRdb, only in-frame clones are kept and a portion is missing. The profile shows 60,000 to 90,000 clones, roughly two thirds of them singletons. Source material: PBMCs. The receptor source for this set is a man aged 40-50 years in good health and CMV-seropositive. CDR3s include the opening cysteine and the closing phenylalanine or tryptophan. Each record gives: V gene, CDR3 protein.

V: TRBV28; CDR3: CASSPGQNNQPQHF
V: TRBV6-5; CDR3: CASSYSTSGGFDTQYF
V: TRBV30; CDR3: CAWSGGGETQYF
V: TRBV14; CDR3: CASSPGTANTEAFF
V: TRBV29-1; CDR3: CSVEVAKGTEAFF
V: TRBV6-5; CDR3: CASRVTANSNQPQHF
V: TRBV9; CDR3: CASSVVAGGLHNEQFF
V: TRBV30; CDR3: CAWSGQASNQPQHF
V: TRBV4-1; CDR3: CASSQDPRGVSGNQPQHF
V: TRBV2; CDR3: CASSLRQGEDTQYF
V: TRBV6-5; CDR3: CASSLGAAQPQHF
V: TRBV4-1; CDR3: CASSQELGQGHEQYF
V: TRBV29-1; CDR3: CSVAERTPYNEQFF
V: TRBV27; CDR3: CASRGTSGGYEQYF
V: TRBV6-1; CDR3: CASSMEPGGNQPQHF
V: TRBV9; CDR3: CASSVATAGSEAFF
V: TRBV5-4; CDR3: CASSLGENQETQYF
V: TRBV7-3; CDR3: CASSLGPRGETQYF
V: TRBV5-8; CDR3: CASSLGRASGTGELFF
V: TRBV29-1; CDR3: CSVDYGQLGQYF
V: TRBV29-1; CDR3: CSVLQIYGYTF
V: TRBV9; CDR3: CASSARTGQASYNEQFF
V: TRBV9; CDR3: CASSVASGTYEQYF
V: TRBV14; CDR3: CASSIYRAGELFF
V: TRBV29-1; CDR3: CSVGIVGGNTGELFF
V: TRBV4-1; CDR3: CASSQDPIGERNQPQHF
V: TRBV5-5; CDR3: CASSRGGSNYGYTF
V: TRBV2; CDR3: CAGLLSNEQFF
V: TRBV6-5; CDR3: CASRSGWTEAFF
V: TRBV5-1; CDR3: CASSLGSRPNTGELFF
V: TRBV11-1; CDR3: CASSSVAASSYEQYF
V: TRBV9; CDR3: CASSVGRTSRPTGELFF
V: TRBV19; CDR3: CASSTSDRLIDEQYF
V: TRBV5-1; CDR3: CASSVTGDTDTEAFF
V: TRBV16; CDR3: CASSQSGALDPQHF
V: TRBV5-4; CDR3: CASSWGKGGRNTEAFF
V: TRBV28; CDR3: CASLLSTGVYGYTF
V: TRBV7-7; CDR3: CASSPRGGSAGTQYF
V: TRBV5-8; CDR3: CASSLAGTRETQYF
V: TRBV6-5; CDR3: CASTRDTSFEAFF
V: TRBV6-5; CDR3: CASSPQTGVQPQHF